These 18 T cell receptor beta chains originate from one sample sequenced in a study of cytomegalovirus exposure and HLA in healthy donors. Amplification used 60 Vbeta primers and 13 Jbeta primers. The data were produced by immunoSEQ multiplex PCR, yet TCRdb's version contains in-frame clones alone and is incomplete. Here the sample table reports tens of thousands of clones. Source material: PBMCs. All receptors derive from a man aged 45-65 years in good health and CMV-seronegative.

The CDR3: CASSYLTGASEQYF. DNA for the CDR3: TGTGCCAGCAGCTACCTTACTGGTGCGTCCGAGCAGTACTTC. This chain joins TRBV2 and TRBJ2-7; D is uncertain. The V gene's germline CDR1 is SNHLY and CDR2 FYNNEI. The CDR3 runs 14 residues. V was trimmed by 6 bases and J by 6 bases, leaving 18 bases between them.

The chain uses TRBV18 and TRBJ1-2; D not resolved. V dropped 5 bases and J dropped 4 bases, with 11 bases sitting between them. Germline values: CDR1 KGHSH, CDR2 LQKENI. The length of the CDR3 is 13 residues. The CDR3 bases are TGTGCCAGCTCAGTCGACACTGTCTATGGCTACACCTTC. Translating gives CASSVDTVYGYTF.

V and J are TRBV19 and TRBJ1-5, with 9 nucleotides matching TRBD1. Losses at the gene ends were 5 bases for V and 2 bases for J; bases not matched to a gene: 10. CDR1 is LNHDA and CDR2 is SQIVND in the germline V gene (reference sequence). The CDR3 spans 17 residues. CDR3 DNA sequence: TGTGCCAGTAGTCAACTGGGACAGGGATATGGCAATCAGCCCCAGCATTTT. It specifies CASSQLGQGYGNQPQHF.

The V and J genes are TRBV5-4 and TRBJ1-2, with 9 bases lining up with TRBD1. Trimming removed 4 bases from V and 4 bases from J; junction bases left unmatched: 8. CDR1 and CDR2 from the germline V gene are SGHNT and YYREEE (reference sequence). This CDR3 is 15 amino acids long. The CDR3 DNA is TGTGCCAGCAGCCCTAGGACAGGGGCCCTCTATGGCTACACCTTC. Its protein product is CASSPRTGALYGYTF.

The J gene is TRBJ1-3, the V gene TRBV2; D is unclear. Germline lookup yields CDR1 SNHLY and CDR2 FYNNEI. V shed 7 bases and J shed 4 bases, with 17 bases lying between them. This CDR3 spans 15 amino acids. Here the CDR3 reads CASKAGRRSGNTIYF. CDR3 in DNA: TGTGCCAGCAAGGCGGGTAGGCGTTCGGGAAACACCATATATTTT.

This sequence joins TRBV6-1 and TRBJ2-5; perhaps TRBD2 as D (5 bases). The CDR3 contains 14 residues. The germline V gene has CDR1 MNHNS and CDR2 SASEGT. Trimming took off 4 bases at V and 3 bases at J, with 12 bases between the two ends. The CDR3 loop reads CASSGAGAKETQYF. The CDR3 DNA is TGTGCCAGCAGTGGGGCGGGTGCTAAAGAGACCCAGTACTTC.

This chain uses TRBV9 with TRBJ2-2, with 7 positions matching TRBD1. V was clipped by 1 base and J by 5 bases; unmatched bases: 5. The CDR3 spans 15 residues. Per germline, CDR1 SGDLS and CDR2 YYNGEE. DNA of the CDR3: TGTGCCAGCAGCGTAACAGGGGCTTTTACCGGGGAGCTGTTTTTT. Residues: CASSVTGAFTGELFF.

This sequence joins TRBV18 and TRBJ2-7; 9 bases match TRBD1. CDR3 length: 16 amino acids. Germline CDR1 and CDR2: KGHSH and LQKENI. V gave up 4 bases and J gave up 4 bases; unmatched junction bases: 11. For the CDR3, the DNA is TGTGCCAGCTCACAGGGGGTCCCGGGACAGGGATACGAGCAGTACTTC. Its translation: CASSQGVPGQGYEQYF.

The CDR3 reads CASSLASGGQETQYF. CDR3 sequence (DNA): TGTGCCAGCAGTTTAGCTAGCGGGGGCCAAGAGACCCAGTACTTC. V and J are TRBV28 and TRBJ2-5; 10 bases are a match to TRBD2. With V trimmed by 2 bases and J by 1 base, 1 base remained unmatched. This CDR3 is 15 amino acids long. Germline V gene data show CDR1 as MDHEN and CDR2 as SYDVKM.

The rearrangement uses TRBV28 and TRBJ1-6, with D maybe TRBD1 (6 bases). The CDR3 has 13 amino acids. The V and J ends lost 3 bases and 14 bases respectively, with 14 bases between them. Germline V gene data show CDR1 as MDHEN and CDR2 as SYDVKM. The chain's CDR3 is CASSFQGIGTLHF. The CDR3 nucleotides read TGTGCCAGCAGTTTTCAGGGGATAGGCACCCTCCACTTT.

V and J are TRBV2 and TRBJ2-2; maybe TRBD2 (6 bases). With 5 bases removed from V and 0 bases from J, the gap between germline ends came to 10 bases. This CDR3 spans 15 amino acids. Germline V gene sequence: CDR1 SNHLY, CDR2 FYNNEI. Written as DNA, the CDR3 is TGTGCCAGCAGTTTTAGCGGTCCGAACACCGGGGAGCTGTTTTTT. It encodes CASSFSGPNTGELFF.

The CDR3 coding sequence is TGTGCCAGCAGCGTATCAGTTGCGAACACCGGGGAGCTGTTTTTT. Translating it yields CASSVSVANTGELFF. V is TRBV9 and J is TRBJ2-2; D gene unclear. The germline V gene has CDR1 SGDLS and CDR2 YYNGEE. This CDR3 region has 15 residues. V was clipped by 1 base and J by 0 bases, with 7 bases between them.

The chain employs TRBV9 and TRBJ1-2; D gene uncertain. The CDR3 has 14 amino acids. V gave up 0 bases and J gave up 2 bases, with 8 bases separating them. Germline-derived CDR1 and CDR2 are SGDLS and YYNGEE. The CDR3 sequence is CASSVAHANYGYTF. The CDR3 bases are TGTGCCAGCAGCGTAGCTCACGCGAACTATGGCTACACCTTC.

Details on this clone: A read error may produce the germline difference seen at one junction end. The chain combines TRBV7-7 with TRBJ1-2; 7 nucleotides agree with TRBD1. The CDR3 consists of 15 residues. CDR1 SSHAT and CDR2 FNYEAQ come from the germline V gene (reference sequence). CDR3 sequence (DNA): TGTGCTAGCAGCCCAACAATAGACAGGGATCAAGGCTACACCTTC. Translation gives CASSPTIDRDQGYTF.

The V gene is TRBV19, the J gene TRBJ2-4, with TRBD1 matching 7 bases. Trimming at V came to 4 bases and at J to 6 bases, leaving 3 bases not matched to a gene. CDR1 LNHDA and CDR2 SQIVND come from the germline V gene (reference sequence). The CDR3 consists of 13 residues. The CDR3 nucleotides are TGTGCCAGTAGTAAGGGGGACAGAAACATTCAGTACTTC. Translated: CASSKGDRNIQYF.

The rearrangement links TRBV15 to TRBJ1-4, with D perhaps TRBD1 (5 bases). CDR1 is LNHNV, CDR2 YYDKDF, per germline (reference sequence). V gave up 2 bases and J gave up 0 bases, with 13 bases separating them. The CDR3 spans 17 residues. The CDR3 loop is CATSRYTGGATNEKLFF. In nucleotides, the CDR3 is TGTGCCACCAGCAGATATACAGGAGGGGCAACTAATGAAAAACTGTTTTTT.

J is TRBJ2-5 and V is TRBV1; the table calls TRBD2, which could not be checked here. TRBV1 is reported as a pseudogene. This CDR3 comprises 17 residues. The CDR3 protein is CTSSLTTSGGAAETQYF. The CDR3 DNA reads TGCACCAGCAGCCTAACTACTAGCGGGGGGGCTGCAGAGACCCAGTACTTC.

The CDR3 DNA reads as TGTGCCAGCAGCCAAGAACTAGCGGGGGACTACAATGAGCAGTTCTTC. As protein: CASSQELAGDYNEQFF. This chain joins TRBV4-2 and TRBJ2-1, with TRBD2 matching over 11 bases. The CDR3 consists of 16 residues. Trimming cost V 0 bases and J 3 bases; bases outside gene matches: 1. Germline CDR1 reads LGHNA; CDR2 reads YNFKEQ.